This T cell receptor (beta chain) was captured by sequencing in a study of vaccination and CD4 T cells after COVID-19. Overall study: The cells were exposed to overlapping spike peptides originating from SARS-CoV-2, HCoV-NL63, HCoV-OC43 and HCoV-229E for stimulation. The study's findings and limits: Researchers looked at relatively few convalescent patients and had no early post-infection timepoints.

This CDR3 comprises 15 residues. After removal of 3 bases from V and 2 bases from J, the junction contained 5 bases not matched to a gene. Sequencing of the DNA from cultured CD4+ T cells was carried out with the Oncomine TCR Beta short-read assay. TCRdb re-called the PCR reads through MiXCR, storing one row per CDR3 protein. This sample has thousands of distinct CDR3 sequences, with more than 40% found just once. This clonotype was detected once. Its antigen remains unidentified. Treatment denoted: roughly ten-day PBMC culture with coronavirus spike peptide pools or control peptides (ViraFEST assay). Investigators obtained the unexposed donor's CD4+ T cells before the COVID-19 pandemic (2011-2018).

Sequenced sample: CD4+ T cells from blood, cultured in vitro. This TCR derives from a human donor in good health. The rearrangement links TRBV12-3 or TRBV12-4 to TRBJ2-3, with 7 nucleotides matching TRBD1. The CDR3 is CASSFRQGSTDTQYF. Here the CDR3 DNA reads TGTGCCAGCAGTTTTCGACAGGGTTCCACAGATACGCAGTATTTT.